The source of this T cell receptor (beta chain) is a study of blood T cell repertoires in COVID-19. In regard to this clone: One junction end does not reproduce the germline sequence, and a read error may be involved.

Data came from immunoSEQ multiplex PCR; TCRdb stores just in-frame clones and leaves some out. The sample includes roughly 260,000 clones, less than 85% of them seen just once. CDR3 length: 12 amino acids. The germline gives CDR1 MNHNS, CDR2 SASEGT. Specimen: peripheral blood. This chain uses TRBV6-1 with TRBJ1-2; D ambiguous. This clonotype originated in a young woman with acute or convalescent COVID-19. The CDR3 is CASREAIYGYTF. The CDR3 nucleotides read TGTGCCAGCAGGGAAGCCATCTATGGCTACACCTTC.